What follows describes a single TCR beta chain. The clone's antigen remains unknown. Base quality data are lacking; no much larger clone is found one base away. The germline V gene yields SQVTM for CDR1 and ANQGSEA for CDR2. From its cysteine to its phenylalanine, the CDR3 spans 11 amino acids. Only the CDR3 DNA is retained, 33 bases long and in frame from the first base. V is cut by 3 bases and J by 7 bases, and the space between the germline ends is 9 bases. Donors were around 37 systemically healthy Caucasian individuals from Russia aged roughly 6 to 95 years. About 9.6 milliliters of peripheral blood were collected from each donor into EDTA-treated Vacutainer tubes. Ficoll-Paque density-gradient centrifugation was used to isolate PBMCs, with at least 7 million obtained per sample. Total RNA, at least 6 micrograms per sample, was extracted from PBMCs with Trizol reagent. For every donor, flow cytometry on a PBMC aliquot measured the percentage of naive CD45RAhigh/CD27high T cells.

The sample is drawn from a study of blood T cells in healthy people across ages (dated by TCRdb to between 2014 and 2017). At the level of the whole study: In model experiments, template switching captured about one uniquely barcoded TCR beta cDNA molecule for every two T cells. The study measured age-related changes in TCR beta repertoire diversity using deep sequencing normalized with unique cDNA molecular identifiers. The donors were divided into four age groups: young (average approximately 16 years), middle-aged (about 40), aged (under 70) and long-lived (about 84). To avoid experimental bias, donors of different ages were spread randomly across the sequencing lanes. For two donors (one aged 18 to 29 and one aged 80 or older), the study analyzed two additional independent replicas of 1 million unique cDNA reads from the same blood draw.

Library creation used 5' RACE. A second PCR of about 7 to 12 cycles was run with a J-beta primer mix and a sample-barcoded 5' primer. A template-switch 5' adaptor carrying 12 random nucleotides introduced a unique molecular identifier onto each TCR beta cDNA molecule. At least 2.5 million CDR3-containing paired-end reads were obtained from each sample. The Mint cDNA synthesis kit, primed by a TRBC-specific oligonucleotide, was used to synthesize first-strand cDNA from all RNA. Following uracil-DNA glycosylase treatment, a first 18-cycle PCR with universal primers M1SS and BC2_uni_R was performed on all cDNA. Per the authors' processing: Normalization of each sample was performed by random selection of 1 million high-quality reads, each carrying a distinct molecular identifier. Reads sharing molecular identifiers were discarded rather than binned into consensus sequences. MiTCR, run with a Q25 quality threshold and the strictest error-elimination algorithm, handled CDR3 identification, clonotype clustering and error correction. A nonparametric unseen species model with Euler transformation was used to estimate lower-bound total TCR beta diversity. TCRdb reworked the public reads: Q25 trimming with fastp, MiXCR clone assembly, productive beta chains retained. Duplicate CDR3 protein sequences are folded into a single record with the most common DNA and genes. TCRdb, not the authors, supplied the V and J calls. The table for this sample lists around 1,800,000 distinct CDR3 sequences; more than 35% of them were counted only once. The leading ten clones occupy about 23% of the sample.

What the work shows at the level of the full study, not this receptor alone: Observed TCR beta diversity correlated strongly with the percentage of naive T cells measured by flow cytometry. Because donor CMV infection status was unknown, age-related changes in expanded clonotypes were potentially confounded. Estimates of total diversity from one million sequenced T cells were regarded as lower bounds and underestimates. As age increased, observed TCR beta diversity per million T cells dropped in a roughly linear way, and a significant reduction was already evident by age about 40. Compared with the aged group, the long-lived group had more naive CD4+ T cells, fewer expanded clones and increased TCR diversity, suggesting age selection. Because profiling used bulk unsorted PBMCs, naive and antigen-experienced compartments could not be compared conclusively.

The material sequenced was blood. This receptor was obtained from a human donor in good health. The V and J segments used are TRBV29-1 and TRBJ1-1; too little of a D gene remains to name it. The base sequence is TGCAGCGTTGATTCGTGGGGTGAAGCTTTCTTT. Translated, it gives CSVDSWGEAFF.